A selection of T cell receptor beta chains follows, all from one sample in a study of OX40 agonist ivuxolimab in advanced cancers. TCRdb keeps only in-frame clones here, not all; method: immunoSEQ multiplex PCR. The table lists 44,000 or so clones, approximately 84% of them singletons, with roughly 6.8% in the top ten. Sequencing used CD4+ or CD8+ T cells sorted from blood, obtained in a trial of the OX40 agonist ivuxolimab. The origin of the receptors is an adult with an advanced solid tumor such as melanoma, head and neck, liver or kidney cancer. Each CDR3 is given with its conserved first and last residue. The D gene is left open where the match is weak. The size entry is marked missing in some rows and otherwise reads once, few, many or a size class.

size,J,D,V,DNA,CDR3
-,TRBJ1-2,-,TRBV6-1,TGTGCCAGCCAGTGGGCAGGGGCCAACTATGGCTACACCTTC,CASQWAGANYGYTF
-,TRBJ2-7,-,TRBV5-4,TGTGCCAGCAGCCCCACTAGTTTCTCCTACGAGCAGTACTTC,CASSPTSFSYEQYF
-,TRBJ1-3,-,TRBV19,TGTGCCAGTAGTATTCAGGCAGTCTCTGGAAACACCATATATTTT,CASSIQAVSGNTIYF
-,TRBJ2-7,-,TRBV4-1,TGCGCCAGCAGCCGAACTACGGCCCTGGGGCAGCATATTGTCTACGAGCAGTACTTC,CASSRTTALGQHIVYEQYF
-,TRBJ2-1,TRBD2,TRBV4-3,TGCGCCAGCAGCCCAGTAGCGGGAGGGCCATCAGGTGAGCAGTTCTTC,CASSPVAGGPSGEQFF
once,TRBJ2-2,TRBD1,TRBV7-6,TGTGCCAGCAGCTTAGGACAGGGTGGGACCGGGGAGCTGTTTTTT,CASSLGQGGTGELFF
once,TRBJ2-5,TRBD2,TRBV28,TGTGCCATCTCACTAGCGGGAGGCCAGACCCAGTACTTC,CAISLAGGQTQYF
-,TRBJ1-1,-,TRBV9,TGTGCCAGCAGCGTAGCCGGACATCCGAACACTGAAGCTTTCTTT,CASSVAGHPNTEAFF
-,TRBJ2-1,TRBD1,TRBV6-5,TGTGCCAGCAGTTACTCAGGACAGGGGTACAATGAGCAGTTCTTC,CASSYSGQGYNEQFF
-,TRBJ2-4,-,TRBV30,TGTGCCTGGAGTCCTCCCGGTTCAAACATTCAGTACTTC,CAWSPPGSNIQYF
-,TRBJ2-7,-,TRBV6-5,TGTGCCAGCTTTGGGAGCGTAGCCTACGAGCAGTACTTC,CASFGSVAYEQYF
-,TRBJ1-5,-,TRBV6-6,TGTGCCAGCAGTTACACGGGGGGACAGCCCCAGCATTTT,CASSYTGGQPQHF
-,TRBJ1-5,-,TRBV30,TGTGCCTGGAGTACTGATTTGAATCAGCCCCAGCATTTT,CAWSTDLNQPQHF
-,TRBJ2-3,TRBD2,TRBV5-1,TGCGCCAGCAGCCCTTGGACTAGCGGGAGTGGCGATACGCAGTATTTT,CASSPWTSGSGDTQYF
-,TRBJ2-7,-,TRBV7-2,TGTGCCAGCAGCCAATTGCCGACTGGCTACGAGCAGTACTTC,CASSQLPTGYEQYF
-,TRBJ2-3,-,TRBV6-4,TGTGCCAGCAGTCCAGACTGGAACACAGATACGCAGTATTTT,CASSPDWNTDTQYF
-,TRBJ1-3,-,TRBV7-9,TGTGCCAGCAGCTTAGCTGGTCTAGTCCCCAAAAACACCATATATTTT,CASSLAGLVPKNTIYF
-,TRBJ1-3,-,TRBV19,TGTGCCAGTAGTATAGGTGGCACTGGAAACACCATATATTTT,CASSIGGTGNTIYF
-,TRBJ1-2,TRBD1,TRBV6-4,TGTGCCAGCAGTAGGACAGGTTTCTCTAACTATGGCTACACCTTC,CASSRTGFSNYGYTF
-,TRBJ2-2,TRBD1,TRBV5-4,TGTGCCAGCAGCCCCCGGGACAGAGAAAACACCGGGGAGCTGTTTTTT,CASSPRDRENTGELFF
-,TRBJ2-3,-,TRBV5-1,TGCGCCAGCAGCTTGGAGGCGTCAGATACGCAGTATTTT,CASSLEASDTQYF
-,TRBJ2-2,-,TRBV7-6,TGTGCCAGCAGCTTAGAATCGGGGGCGAACACCGGGGAGCTGTTTTTT,CASSLESGANTGELFF
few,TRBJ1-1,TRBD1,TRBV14,TGTGCCAGCAGCCCGACAGGGGTGATCACTGAAGCTTTCTTT,CASSPTGVITEAFF
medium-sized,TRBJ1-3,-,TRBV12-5,TGTGCTAGTGACAGGGACTCTGGAAACACCATATATTTT,CASDRDSGNTIYF
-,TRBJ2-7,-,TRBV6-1,TGTGCCAGCCCGGACAGCTTTACCTACGAGCAGTACTTC,CASPDSFTYEQYF
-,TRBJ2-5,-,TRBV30,TGTGCCTGGAGCTTCCAAGAGACCCAGTACTTC,CAWSFQETQYF
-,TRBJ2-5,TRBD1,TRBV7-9,TGTGCCAGCAGCCAGACAGGGAGTGTCGAGACCCAGTACTTC,CASSQTGSVETQYF
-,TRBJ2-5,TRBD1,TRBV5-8,TGTGCCAGCAGCTTGGGTCCCGACAGGGGTCAAGAGACCCAGTACTTC,CASSLGPDRGQETQYF
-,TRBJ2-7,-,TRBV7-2,TGTGCCAGCAGCTTAGCCAGGGTAATGGGCACCGAGCAGTACTTC,CASSLARVMGTEQYF